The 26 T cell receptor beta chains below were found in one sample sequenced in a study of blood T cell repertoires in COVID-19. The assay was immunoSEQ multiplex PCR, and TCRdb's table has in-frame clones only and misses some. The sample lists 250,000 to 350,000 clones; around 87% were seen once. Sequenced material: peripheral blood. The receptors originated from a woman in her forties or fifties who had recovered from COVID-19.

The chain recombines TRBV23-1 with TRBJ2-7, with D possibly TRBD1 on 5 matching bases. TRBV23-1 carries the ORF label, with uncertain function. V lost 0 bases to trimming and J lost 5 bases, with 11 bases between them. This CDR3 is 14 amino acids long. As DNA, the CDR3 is TGCGCCAGCAGTCAATCCAGGGAACTAAACGAGCAGTACTTC. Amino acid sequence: CASSQSRELNEQYF.

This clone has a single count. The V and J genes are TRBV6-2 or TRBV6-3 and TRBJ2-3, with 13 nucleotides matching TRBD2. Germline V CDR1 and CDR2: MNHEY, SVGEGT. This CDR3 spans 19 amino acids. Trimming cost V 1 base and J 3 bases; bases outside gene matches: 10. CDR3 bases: TGTGCCAGCAGTTACTTCCTAGGGACTAGCGGGATTCGAACAGATACGCAGTATTTT. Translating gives CASSYFLGTSGIRTDTQYF.

The CDR3 DNA is TGTGCCACCAGGGCTGGGACAGTGAACACTGAAGCTTTCTTT. Its protein is CATRAGTVNTEAFF. This chain uses TRBV15 with TRBJ1-1, with 7 bases identical to TRBD1. With V trimmed by 6 bases and J by 0 bases, 4 bases remained unmatched. The germline V gene has CDR1 LNHNV and CDR2 YYDKDF (reference sequence). This CDR3 contains 14 residues.

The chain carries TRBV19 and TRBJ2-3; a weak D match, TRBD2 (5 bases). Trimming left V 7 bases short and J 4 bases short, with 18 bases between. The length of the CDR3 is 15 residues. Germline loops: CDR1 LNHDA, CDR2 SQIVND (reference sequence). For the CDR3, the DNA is TGTGCCAGTAAGGTTGGCCCCGGAGGTCCAGATACGCAGTATTTT. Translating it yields CASKVGPGGPDTQYF.

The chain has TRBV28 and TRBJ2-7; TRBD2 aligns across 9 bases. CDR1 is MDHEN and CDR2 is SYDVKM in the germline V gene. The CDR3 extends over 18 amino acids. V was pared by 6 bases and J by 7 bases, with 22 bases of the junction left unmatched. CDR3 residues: CASRPGLAGSRAVWEQYF. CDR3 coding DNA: TGTGCCAGCAGGCCGGGCCTAGCGGGGAGCCGCGCCGTTTGGGAGCAGTACTTC.

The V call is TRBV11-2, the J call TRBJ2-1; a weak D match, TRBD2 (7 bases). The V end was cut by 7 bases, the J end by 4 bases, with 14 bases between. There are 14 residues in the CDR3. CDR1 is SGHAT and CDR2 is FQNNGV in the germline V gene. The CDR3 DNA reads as TGTGCCAGCATCTCTAGGGGGGGTTACAATGAGCAGTTCTTC. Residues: CASISRGGYNEQFF. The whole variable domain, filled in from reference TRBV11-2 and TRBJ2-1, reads EAGVAQSPRYKIIEKRQSVAFWCNPISGHATLYWYQQILGQGPKLLIQFQNNGVVDDSQLPKDRFSAERLKGVDSTLKIQPAKLEDSAVYLCASISRGGYNEQFFGPGTRLTVL.

As DNA, the CDR3 is TGTGCCAGCAGCCATAGCGGGCTCCAAGAGACCCAGTACTTC. It yields the protein CASSHSGLQETQYF. This chain uses TRBV9 with TRBJ2-5, with TRBD2 matching 7 bases. The CDR3 has 14 residues. The junction had 4 bases not matched to a gene; V was cut back by 4 bases and J by 1 base. CDR1 and CDR2 (germline): SGDLS, YYNGEE. The full variable domain, its missing parts supplied by reference TRBV9 and TRBJ2-5, is DSGVTQTPKHLITATGQRVTLRCSPRSGDLSVYWYQQSLDQGLQFLIQYYNGEERAKGNILERFSAQQFPDLHSELNLSSLELGDSALYFCASSHSGLQETQYFGPGTRLLVL.

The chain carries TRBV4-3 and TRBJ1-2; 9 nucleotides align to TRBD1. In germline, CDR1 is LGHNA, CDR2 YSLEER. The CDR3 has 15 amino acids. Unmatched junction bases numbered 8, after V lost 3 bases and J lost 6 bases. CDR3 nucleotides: TGCGCCAGCAGCCACCCGGGACAGGGAAGGAATGGCTACACCTTC. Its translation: CASSHPGQGRNGYTF.

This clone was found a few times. The CDR3 loop reads CASGLAGDQPQHF. CDR3 bases: TGTGCCAGTGGATTGGCAGGGGATCAGCCCCAGCATTTT. The V call is TRBV12-3 or TRBV12-4, the J call TRBJ1-5, with a weak D call TRBD1 (6 bases). The V end lost 9 bases, the J end lost 5 bases, and 14 bases lay between the germline ends. This CDR3 comprises 13 residues.

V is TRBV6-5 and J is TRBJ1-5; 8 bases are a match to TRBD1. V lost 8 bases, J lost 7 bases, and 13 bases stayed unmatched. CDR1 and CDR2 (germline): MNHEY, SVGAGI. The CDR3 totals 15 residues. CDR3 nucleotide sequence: TGTGCCAGCGGGTTATCAGGGGGCGCTCGCCAGCCCCAGCATTTT. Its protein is CASGLSGGARQPQHF.

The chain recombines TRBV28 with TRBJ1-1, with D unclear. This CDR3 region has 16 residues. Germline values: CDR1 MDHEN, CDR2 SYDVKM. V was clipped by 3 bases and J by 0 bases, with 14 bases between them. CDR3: CASSFTWTGMNTEAFF. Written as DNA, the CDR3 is TGTGCCAGCAGTTTCACCTGGACCGGGATGAACACTGAAGCTTTCTTT.

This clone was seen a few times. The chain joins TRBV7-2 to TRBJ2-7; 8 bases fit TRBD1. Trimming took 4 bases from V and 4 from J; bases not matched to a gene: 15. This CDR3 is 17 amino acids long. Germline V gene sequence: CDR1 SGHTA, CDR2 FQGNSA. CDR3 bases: TGTGCCAGCAGCTCCGTAGGACAGGGTCAAGGAAAGTACGAGCAGTACTTC. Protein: CASSSVGQGQGKYEQYF.

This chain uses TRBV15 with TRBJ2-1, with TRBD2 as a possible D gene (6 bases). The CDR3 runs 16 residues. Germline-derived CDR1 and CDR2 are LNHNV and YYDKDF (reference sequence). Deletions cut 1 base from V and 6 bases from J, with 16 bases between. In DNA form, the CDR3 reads TGTGCCACCAGCAGAGCCTCCGGGGGAACAGGCAATGAGCAGTTCTTC. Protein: CATSRASGGTGNEQFF.

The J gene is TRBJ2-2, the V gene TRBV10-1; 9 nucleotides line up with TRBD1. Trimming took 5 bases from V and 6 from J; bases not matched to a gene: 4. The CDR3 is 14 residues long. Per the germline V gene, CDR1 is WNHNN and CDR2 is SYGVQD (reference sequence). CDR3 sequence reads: CASSRTGVAGELFF. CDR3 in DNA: TGCGCCAGCAGTAGGACAGGGGTCGCCGGGGAGCTGTTTTTT.

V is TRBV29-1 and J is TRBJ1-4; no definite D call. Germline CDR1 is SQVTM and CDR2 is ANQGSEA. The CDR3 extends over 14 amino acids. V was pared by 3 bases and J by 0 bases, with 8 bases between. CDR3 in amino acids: CSVEVGSTNEKLFF. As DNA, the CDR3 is TGCAGCGTTGAGGTGGGCTCAACTAATGAAAAACTGTTTTTT.

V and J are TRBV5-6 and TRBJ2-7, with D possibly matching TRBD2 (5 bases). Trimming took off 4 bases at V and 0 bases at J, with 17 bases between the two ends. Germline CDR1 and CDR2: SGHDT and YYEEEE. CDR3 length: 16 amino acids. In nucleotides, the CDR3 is TGTGCCAGCAGCCCCGACCGCGGGTTATTCTCCTACGAGCAGTACTTC. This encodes CASSPDRGLFSYEQYF.

CDR3 in DNA: TGTGCCAGCAGCGCTACGACTGACACCATATATTTT. Its protein product is CASSATTDTIYF. V gene TRBV7-8 combines with J gene TRBJ1-3; D gene uncertain. The germline gives CDR1 SGHVS, CDR2 FQNEAQ. V was cut by 5 bases and J by 8 bases, with 10 bases left in between. The CDR3 contains 12 residues.

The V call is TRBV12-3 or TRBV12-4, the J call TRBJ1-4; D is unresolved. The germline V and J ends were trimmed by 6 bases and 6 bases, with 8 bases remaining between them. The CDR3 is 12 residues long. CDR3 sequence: CASRYRDEKLFF. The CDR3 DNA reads TGTGCCAGCAGATACCGGGATGAAAAACTGTTTTTT.

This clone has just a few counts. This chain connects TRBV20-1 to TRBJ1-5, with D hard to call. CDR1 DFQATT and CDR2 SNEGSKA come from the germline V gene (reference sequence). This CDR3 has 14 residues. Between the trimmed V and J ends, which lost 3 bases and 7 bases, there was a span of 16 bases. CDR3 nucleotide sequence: TGCAGTGCTAGTGGTGGTCAGACAAGGCAGCCCCAGCATTTT. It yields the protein CSASGGQTRQPQHF.

CDR3 loop: CASSYDRNTDTQYF. The CDR3 DNA reads TGTGCCAGCAGTTATGACAGAAACACAGATACGCAGTATTTT. The rearrangement links TRBV27 to TRBJ2-3, with D possibly TRBD1 on 5 matching bases. This CDR3 has 14 amino acids. Trimming took off 4 bases at V and 2 bases at J, with 10 bases between the two ends. Per the germline V gene, CDR1 is MNHEY and CDR2 is SMNVEV (reference sequence).

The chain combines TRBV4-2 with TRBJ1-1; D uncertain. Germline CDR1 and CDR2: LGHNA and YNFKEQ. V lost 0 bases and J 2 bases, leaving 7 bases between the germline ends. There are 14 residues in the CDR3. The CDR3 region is CASSQDPRNTEAFF. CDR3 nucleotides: TGTGCCAGCAGCCAAGATCCGCGAAACACTGAAGCTTTCTTT.

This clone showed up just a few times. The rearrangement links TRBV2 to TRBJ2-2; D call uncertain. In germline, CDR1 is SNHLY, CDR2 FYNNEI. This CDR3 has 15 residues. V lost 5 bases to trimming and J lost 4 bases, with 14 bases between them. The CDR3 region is CASSMSVLSTGELFF. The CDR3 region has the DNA TGTGCCAGCAGTATGTCGGTCCTGAGCACCGGGGAGCTGTTTTTT.

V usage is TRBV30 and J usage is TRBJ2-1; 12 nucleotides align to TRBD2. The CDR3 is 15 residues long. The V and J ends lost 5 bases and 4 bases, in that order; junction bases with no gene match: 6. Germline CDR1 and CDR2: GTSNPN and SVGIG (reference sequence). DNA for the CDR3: TGTGCCTGGGTCCCCGGGACTAGCGGGTACAATGAGCAGTTCTTC. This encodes CAWVPGTSGYNEQFF.

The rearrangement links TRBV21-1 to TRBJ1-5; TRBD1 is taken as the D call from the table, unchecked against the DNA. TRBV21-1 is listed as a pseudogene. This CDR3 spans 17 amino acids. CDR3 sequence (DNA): TGTGCCAGCAGCAAAATCGGACAGGGGGTAGGGAATCAGCCCCAGCATTTT. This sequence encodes CASSKIGQGVGNQPQHF.

DNA for the CDR3: TGTGCCAGCAGCTTAATGTTGGGGGGGACTGGAAACACCATATATTTT. Amino acids: CASSLMLGGTGNTIYF. This chain joins TRBV7-2 and TRBJ1-3; a possible D gene is TRBD1 (5 bases). V was clipped by 2 bases and J by 2 bases, with 13 bases between them. This CDR3 has 16 residues. Germline CDR1 and CDR2: SGHTA and FQGNSA.

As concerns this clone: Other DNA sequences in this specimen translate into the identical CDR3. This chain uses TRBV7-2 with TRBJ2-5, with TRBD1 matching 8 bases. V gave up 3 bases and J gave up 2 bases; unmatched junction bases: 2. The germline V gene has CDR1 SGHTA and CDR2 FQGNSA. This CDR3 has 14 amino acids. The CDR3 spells CASSFTGGQETQYF. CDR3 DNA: TGTGCCAGCAGCTTCACAGGGGGGCAAGAGACCCAGTACTTC.